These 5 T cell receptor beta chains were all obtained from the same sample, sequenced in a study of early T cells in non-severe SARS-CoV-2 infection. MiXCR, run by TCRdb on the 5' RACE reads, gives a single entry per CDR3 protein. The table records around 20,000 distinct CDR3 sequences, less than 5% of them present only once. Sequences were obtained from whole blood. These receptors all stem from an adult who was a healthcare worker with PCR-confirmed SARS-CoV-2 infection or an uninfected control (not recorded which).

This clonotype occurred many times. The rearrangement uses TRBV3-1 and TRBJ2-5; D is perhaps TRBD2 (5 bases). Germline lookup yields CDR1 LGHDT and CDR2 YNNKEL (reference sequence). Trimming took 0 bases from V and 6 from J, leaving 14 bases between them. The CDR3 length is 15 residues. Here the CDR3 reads CASSQDLLAWQTQYF. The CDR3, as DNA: TGTGCCAGCAGCCAAGATCTCCTAGCCTGGCAGACCCAGTACTTC.

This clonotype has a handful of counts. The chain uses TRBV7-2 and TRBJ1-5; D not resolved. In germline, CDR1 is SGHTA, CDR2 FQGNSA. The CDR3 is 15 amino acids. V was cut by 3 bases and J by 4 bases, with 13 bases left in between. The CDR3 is CASSFGLGENQPQHF. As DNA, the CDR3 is TGTGCCAGCAGCTTCGGACTGGGAGAGAATCAGCCCCAGCATTTT.

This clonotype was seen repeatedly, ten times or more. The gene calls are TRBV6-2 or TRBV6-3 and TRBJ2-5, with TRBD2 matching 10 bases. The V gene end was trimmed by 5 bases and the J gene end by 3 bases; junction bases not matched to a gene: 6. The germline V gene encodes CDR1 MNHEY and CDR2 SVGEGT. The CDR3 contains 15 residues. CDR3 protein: CASSITGTSEETQYF. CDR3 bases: TGTGCCAGCAGTATCACCGGGACTAGCGAAGAGACCCAGTACTTC.

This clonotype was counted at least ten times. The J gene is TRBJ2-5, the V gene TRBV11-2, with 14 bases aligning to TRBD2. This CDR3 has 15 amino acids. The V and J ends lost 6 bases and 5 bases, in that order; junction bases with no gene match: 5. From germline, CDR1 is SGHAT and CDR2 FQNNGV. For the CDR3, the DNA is TGTGCCAGCAGACGAGGGACTAGCGGGAGTGAGACCCAGTACTTC. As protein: CASRRGTSGSETQYF. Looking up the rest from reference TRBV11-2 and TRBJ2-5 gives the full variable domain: EAGVAQSPRYKIIEKRQSVAFWCNPISGHATLYWYQQILGQGPKLLIQFQNNGVVDDSQLPKDRFSAERLKGVDSTLKIQPAKLEDSAVYLCASRRGTSGSETQYFGPGTRLLVL.

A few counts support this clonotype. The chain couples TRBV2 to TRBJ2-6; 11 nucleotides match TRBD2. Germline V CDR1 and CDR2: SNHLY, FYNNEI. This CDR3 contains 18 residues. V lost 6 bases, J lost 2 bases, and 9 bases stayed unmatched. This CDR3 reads CASSGISSGGPGANVLTF. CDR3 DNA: TGTGCCAGCAGCGGGATCTCTAGCGGGGGGCCTGGGGCCAACGTCCTGACTTTC.